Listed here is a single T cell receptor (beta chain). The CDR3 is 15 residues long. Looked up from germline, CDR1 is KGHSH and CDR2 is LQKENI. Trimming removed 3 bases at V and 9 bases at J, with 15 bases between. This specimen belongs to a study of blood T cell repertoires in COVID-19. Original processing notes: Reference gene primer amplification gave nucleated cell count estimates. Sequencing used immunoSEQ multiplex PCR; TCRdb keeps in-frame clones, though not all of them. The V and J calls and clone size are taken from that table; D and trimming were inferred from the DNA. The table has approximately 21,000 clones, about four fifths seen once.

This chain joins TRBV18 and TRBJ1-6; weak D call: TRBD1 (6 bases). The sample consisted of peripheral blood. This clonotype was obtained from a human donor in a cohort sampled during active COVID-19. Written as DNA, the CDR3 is TGTGCCAGCTCACCTAGGGCACCAGGGGCTTCACCCCTCCACTTT. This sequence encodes CASSPRAPGASPLHF.